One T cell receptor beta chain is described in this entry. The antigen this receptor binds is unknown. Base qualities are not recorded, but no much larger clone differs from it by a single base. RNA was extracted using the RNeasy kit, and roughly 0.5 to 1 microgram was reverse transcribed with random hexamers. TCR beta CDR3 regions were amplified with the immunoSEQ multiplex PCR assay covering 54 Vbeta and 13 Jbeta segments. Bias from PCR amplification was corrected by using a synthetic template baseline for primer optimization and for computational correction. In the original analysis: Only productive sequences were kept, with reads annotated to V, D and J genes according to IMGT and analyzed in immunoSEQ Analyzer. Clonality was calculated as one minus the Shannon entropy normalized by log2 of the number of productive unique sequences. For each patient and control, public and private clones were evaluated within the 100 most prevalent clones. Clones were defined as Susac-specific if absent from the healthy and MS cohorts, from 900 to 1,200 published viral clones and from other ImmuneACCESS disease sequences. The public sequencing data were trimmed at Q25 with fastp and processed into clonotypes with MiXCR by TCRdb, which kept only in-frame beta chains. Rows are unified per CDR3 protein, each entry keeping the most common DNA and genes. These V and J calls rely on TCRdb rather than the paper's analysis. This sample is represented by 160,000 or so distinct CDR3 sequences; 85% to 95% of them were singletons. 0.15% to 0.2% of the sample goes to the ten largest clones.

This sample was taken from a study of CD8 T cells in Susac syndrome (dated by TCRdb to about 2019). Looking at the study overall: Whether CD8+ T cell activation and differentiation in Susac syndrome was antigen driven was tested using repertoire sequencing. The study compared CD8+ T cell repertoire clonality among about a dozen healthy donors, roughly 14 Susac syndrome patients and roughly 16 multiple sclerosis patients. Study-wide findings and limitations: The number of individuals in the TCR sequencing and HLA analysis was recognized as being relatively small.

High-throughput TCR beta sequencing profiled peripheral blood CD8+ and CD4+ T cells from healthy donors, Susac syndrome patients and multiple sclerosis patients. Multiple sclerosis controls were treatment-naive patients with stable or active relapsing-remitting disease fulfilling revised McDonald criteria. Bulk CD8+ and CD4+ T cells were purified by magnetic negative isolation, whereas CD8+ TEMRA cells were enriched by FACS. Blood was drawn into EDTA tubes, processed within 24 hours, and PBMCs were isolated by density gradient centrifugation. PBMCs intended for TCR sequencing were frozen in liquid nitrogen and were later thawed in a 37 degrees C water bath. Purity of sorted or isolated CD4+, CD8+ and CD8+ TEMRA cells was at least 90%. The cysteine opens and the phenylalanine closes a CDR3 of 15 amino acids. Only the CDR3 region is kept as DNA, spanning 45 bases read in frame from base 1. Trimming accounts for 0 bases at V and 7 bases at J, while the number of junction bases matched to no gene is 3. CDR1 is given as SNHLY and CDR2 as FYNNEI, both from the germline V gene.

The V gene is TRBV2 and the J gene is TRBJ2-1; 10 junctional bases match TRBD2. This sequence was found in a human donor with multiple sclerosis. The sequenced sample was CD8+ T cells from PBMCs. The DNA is TGTGCCAGCAGTGAAGCCCTTAGCGGGGGGAATGAGCAGTTCTTC. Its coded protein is CASSEALSGGNEQFF. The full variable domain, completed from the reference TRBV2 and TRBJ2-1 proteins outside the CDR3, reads EPEVTQTPSHQVTQMGQEVILRCVPISNHLYFYWYRQILGQKVEFLVSFYNNEISEKSEIFDDQFSVERPDGSNFTLKIRSTKLEDSAMYFCASSEALSGGNEQFFGPGTRLTVL.